This TCR beta chain was identified in a study of cytomegalovirus exposure and HLA in healthy donors. Study at large: Of around 400 genotyped donors, more than 75% grouped in the Caucasian-associated ancestry cluster.

Findings and limits, study-wide: V- and J-gene trimming in TCR beta was tied to a missense DCLRE1C variant by an analysis performed later. In an earlier analysis, about 87% or about 30%: the productive usage of most TCR beta V segments. The authors excluded some V segments, including TRBV6-2 and TRBV6-3, as indistinguishable.

Germline CDR1 and CDR2: SGHDT and YYEEEE. This CDR3 contains 16 residues. V was clipped by 5 bases and J by 4 bases, with 19 bases between them. In the PCR, 60 Vbeta and 13 Jbeta primers were used. The table came from immunoSEQ multiplex PCR; TCRdb's copy has only in-frame clones and leaves some out. The sample yields over 130,000 clones, under 75% seen once. Comment on this clone: Its antigen is still unknown.

The V gene is TRBV5-6, the J gene TRBJ1-5; D remains unclear. The sample taken for sequencing was PBMCs. The sequence derives from an older woman in good health and CMV-seropositive. The CDR3 spells CASSSTSDGGNQPQHF. The CDR3 DNA reads as TGTGCCAGCAGTTCCACGAGCGATGGTGGGAATCAGCCCCAGCATTTT.